This T cell receptor beta chain was documented in a study of cytomegalovirus exposure and HLA in healthy donors. With regard to this clone: Antigen unknown.

The primer mix had 60 Vbeta and 13 Jbeta primers. Repertoires were generated with immunoSEQ multiplex PCR, while TCRdb's copy carries only in-frame clones and drops some. In the table there are about 250,000 clones, 65% to 85% of which are singletons. Study results and caveats: The study labeled 150 or so TCR beta chains cytomegalovirus-associated. Cytomegalovirus status, reportedly, was diagnosed with high specificity and sensitivity by the classifier.

CDR1 and CDR2 (germline): MNHNY, SVGAGI (reference sequence). This CDR3 contains 14 residues. With 6 bases clipped from V and 3 bases from J, the junction kept 2 bases outside the gene matches. The receptor was isolated from a female donor in good health and CMV-seronegative. The sequenced material came from PBMCs. The rearrangement joins TRBV6-6 to TRBJ2-1, with 10 bases matching TRBD2. The DNA for the CDR3 is TGTGCCAGCAGAGGGACTAGCGTCTACAATGAGCAGTTCTTC. The encoded protein is CASRGTSVYNEQFF.